This TCR beta chain appears in the sequencing data of a study of cytomegalovirus exposure and HLA in healthy donors. Study-wide results and limits: By HLA locus, TCR association rates varied in a later analysis, with DRB1 showing the most and HLA-C the fewest.

V lost 3 bases to trimming and J lost 6 bases; unmatched junction nucleotides: 7. The CDR3 spans 16 residues. CDR1 SGHTA and CDR2 FQGTGA come from the germline V gene. The PCR contained 60 Vbeta and 13 Jbeta primers. Using immunoSEQ multiplex PCR, the repertoire was profiled, and TCRdb retains in-frame clones only, with some absent. Of 170,000 or so clones in the sample, less than 85% are singletons; the top ten hold about 4.9%. As for this clone: Its matching antigen is unknown.

J is TRBJ2-2 and V is TRBV7-3; TRBD2 matches at 10 bases. The source is a man between 18 and 29 years old in good health and CMV-seronegative. Sequencing was carried out using PBMCs. CDR3 coding DNA: TGTGCCAGCAGCTTGCCAGCGGGAGGGCACCCCGGGGAGCTGTTTTTT. It yields the protein CASSLPAGGHPGELFF. Filled out from reference TRBV7-3 and TRBJ2-2, the complete variable domain reads GAGVSQTPSNKVTEKGKYVELRCDPISGHTALYWYRQSLGQGPEFLIYFQGTGAADDSGLPNDRFFAVRPEGSVSTLKIQRTERGDSAVYLCASSLPAGGHPGELFFGEGSRLTVL.